One T cell receptor (beta chain) is described in this entry. Per the authors' pipeline: Amplified reference gene primers provided the basis for estimating nucleated cell counts. The data were produced by immunoSEQ multiplex PCR, yet TCRdb's version contains in-frame clones alone and is incomplete. V, J and clone size are those of that table, while D and trimming were read from the DNA. The data contain about 150,000 clones, around 91% of them seen just once; the ten biggest clones take up 15%. The data stem from a study of blood T cell repertoires in COVID-19. Study summary: The United States, Italy and Spain were the sources of the acute and convalescent COVID-19 samples. From T cells, B-cell-depleted T cells, or PBMCs came the material, which was cDNA or gDNA.

V was clipped by 5 bases and J by 4 bases, with 9 bases between them. The CDR3 covers 12 residues. The germline CDR1 and CDR2 sequences are SGHRS and YFSETQ. Sequenced: peripheral blood. The sequence was collected from a woman aged 40 to 50 with acute or convalescent COVID-19. This rearrangement joins TRBV5-1 to TRBJ1-1; TRBD1 is a possible D gene (5 bases). The chain's CDR3 is CASSQRGTEAFF. CDR3 nucleotide sequence: TGCGCCAGCAGTCAAAGGGGCACTGAAGCTTTCTTT.